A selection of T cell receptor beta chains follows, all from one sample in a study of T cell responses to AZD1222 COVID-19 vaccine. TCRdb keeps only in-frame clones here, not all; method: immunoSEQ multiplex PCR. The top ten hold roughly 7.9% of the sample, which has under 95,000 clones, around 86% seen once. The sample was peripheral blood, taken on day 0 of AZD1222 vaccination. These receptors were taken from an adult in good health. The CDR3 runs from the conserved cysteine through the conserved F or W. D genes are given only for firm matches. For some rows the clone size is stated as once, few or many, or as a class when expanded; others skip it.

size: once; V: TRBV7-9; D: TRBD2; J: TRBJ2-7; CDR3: CASSVRQTSGSLYEQYF; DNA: TGTGCCAGCAGCGTTCGACAGACTAGCGGGTCCCTCTACGAGCAGTACTTC
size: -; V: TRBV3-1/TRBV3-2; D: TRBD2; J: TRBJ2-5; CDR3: CASSQVTSSPETQYF; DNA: TGTGCCAGCAGCCAAGTGACTAGCAGTCCGGAGACCCAGTACTTC
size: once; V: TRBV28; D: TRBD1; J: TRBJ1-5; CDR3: CASSLGTVNQPQHF; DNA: TGTGCCAGCAGCCTAGGGACAGTTAATCAGCCCCAGCATTTT
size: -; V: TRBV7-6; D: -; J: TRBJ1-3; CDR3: CASSLGGGLSGNTIYF; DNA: TGTGCCAGCAGCTTAGGGGGAGGACTCTCTGGAAACACCATATATTTT
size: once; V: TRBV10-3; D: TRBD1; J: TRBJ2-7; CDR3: CASQGPRQGSEQYF; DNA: TGTGCCAGCCAGGGGCCTCGACAGGGGTCCGAGCAGTACTTC
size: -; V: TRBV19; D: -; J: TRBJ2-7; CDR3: CASSISPGSNYEQYF; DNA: TGTGCCAGTAGTATATCCCCAGGGAGTAACTACGAGCAGTACTTC
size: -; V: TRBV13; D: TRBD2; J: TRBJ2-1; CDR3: CASSFGGRGGKGEQFF; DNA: TGTGCCAGCAGCTTTGGAGGGAGGGGCGGTAAGGGTGAGCAGTTCTTC
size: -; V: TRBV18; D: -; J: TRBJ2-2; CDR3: CASSPPGGENTGELFF; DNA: TGTGCCAGCTCACCACCGGGGGGAGAGAACACCGGGGAGCTGTTTTTT
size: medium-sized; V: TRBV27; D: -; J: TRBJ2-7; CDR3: CASCVSGAFTEGQPWYEQYF; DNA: TGTGCCAGTTGTGTGTCAGGCGCCTTTACCGAGGGGCAACCGTGGTACGAGCAGTACTTC
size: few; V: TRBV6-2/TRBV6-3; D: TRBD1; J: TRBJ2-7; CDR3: CASSSRGQGGLPASYEQYF; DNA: TGTGCCAGCAGTTCCCGGGGACAGGGGGGACTCCCCGCCTCCTACGAGCAGTACTTC
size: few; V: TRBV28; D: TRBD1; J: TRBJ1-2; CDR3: CASTTTSDRGYGYTF; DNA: TGTGCCAGCACCACCACCTCGGACAGGGGCTATGGCTACACCTTC
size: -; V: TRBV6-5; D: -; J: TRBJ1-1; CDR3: CASNLLRGNTEAFF; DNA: TGTGCCAGCAACCTACTCAGGGGGAACACTGAAGCTTTCTTT
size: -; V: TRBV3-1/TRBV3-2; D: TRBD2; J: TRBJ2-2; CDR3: CASSLAGFDTGELFF; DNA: TGTGCCAGCAGCTTAGCGGGATTCGACACCGGGGAGCTGTTTTTT
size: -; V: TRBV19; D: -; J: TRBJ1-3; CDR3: CASSIQSSGNTIYF; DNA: TGTGCCAGTAGTATCCAGAGCTCTGGAAACACCATATATTTT
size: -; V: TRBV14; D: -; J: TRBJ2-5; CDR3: CASSPWRGPGETQYF; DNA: TGTGCCAGCAGCCCTTGGCGGGGGCCTGGGGAGACCCAGTACTTC
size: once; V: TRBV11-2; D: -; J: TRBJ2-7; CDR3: CASSIPGLARYEQYF; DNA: TGTGCCAGCAGCATACCGGGGCTAGCGCGGTACGAGCAGTACTTC
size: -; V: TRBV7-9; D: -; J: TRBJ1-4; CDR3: CASSLAAGSTNEKLFF; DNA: TGTGCCAGCAGCTTAGCGGCAGGCTCAACTAATGAAAAACTGTTTTTT
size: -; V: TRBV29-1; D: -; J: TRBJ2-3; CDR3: CSVVGIRSGLGTDTQYF; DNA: TGCAGCGTTGTGGGCATCAGGTCGGGGCTAGGCACAGATACGCAGTATTTT
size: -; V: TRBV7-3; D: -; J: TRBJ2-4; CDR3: CASSEGVHGADIQYF; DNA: TGTGCCAGCAGCGAAGGGGTCCACGGGGCGGACATTCAGTACTTC
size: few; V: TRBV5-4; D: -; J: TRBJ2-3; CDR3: CASSWGLTGDTQYF; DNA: TGTGCCAGCAGCTGGGGACTGACGGGCGATACGCAGTATTTT
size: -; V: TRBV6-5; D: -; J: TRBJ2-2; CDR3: CASSLASGTAGELFF; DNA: TGTGCCAGCAGTCTCGCCTCCGGGACCGCCGGGGAGCTGTTTTTT
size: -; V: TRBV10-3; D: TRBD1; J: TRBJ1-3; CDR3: CAISERQGAPGNTIYF; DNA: TGTGCCATCAGTGAGAGACAGGGGGCGCCTGGAAACACCATATATTTT
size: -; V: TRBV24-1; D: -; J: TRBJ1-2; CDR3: CATSDSPWRKYTF; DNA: TGTGCCACCAGTGATTCCCCTTGGAGGAAATACACCTTC
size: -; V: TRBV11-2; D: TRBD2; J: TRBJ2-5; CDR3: CASSLAPGLAGLQETQYF; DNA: TGTGCCAGCAGCTTAGCGCCAGGACTAGCGGGACTTCAAGAGACCCAGTACTTC
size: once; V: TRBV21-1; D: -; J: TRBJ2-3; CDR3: CASSTRDRGTDTQYF; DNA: TGTGCCAGCAGCACACGGGACAGGGGCACAGATACGCAGTATTTT
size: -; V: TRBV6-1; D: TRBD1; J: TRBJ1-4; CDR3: CASSEPGTGEGEKLFF; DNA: TGTGCCAGCAGTGAACCAGGGACAGGGGAGGGTGAAAAACTGTTTTTT
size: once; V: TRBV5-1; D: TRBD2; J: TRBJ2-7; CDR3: CASSLAGFSYEQYF; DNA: TGCGCCAGCAGCTTAGCGGGATTCTCCTACGAGCAGTACTTC
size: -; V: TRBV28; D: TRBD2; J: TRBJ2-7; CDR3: CASSTEPRTSPTAYEQYF; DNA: TGTGCCAGCAGTACCGAACCTAGGACTAGCCCAACAGCCTACGAGCAGTACTTC
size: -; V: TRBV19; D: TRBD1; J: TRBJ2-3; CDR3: CASSLGQGGTDTQYF; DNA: TGTGCCAGTAGTTTGGGACAGGGGGGTACAGATACGCAGTATTTT
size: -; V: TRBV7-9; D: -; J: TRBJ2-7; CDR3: CASSIGQGGDEQYF; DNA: TGTGCCAGCAGTATTGGGCAGGGTGGCGACGAGCAGTACTTC
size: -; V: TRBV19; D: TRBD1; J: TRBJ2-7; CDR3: CASSYQRDRGYEQYF; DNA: TGTGCCAGTAGCTACCAACGGGACAGGGGCTACGAGCAGTACTTC
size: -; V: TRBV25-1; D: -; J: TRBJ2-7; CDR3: CASNQDGTYEQYF; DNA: TGTGCCAGCAACCAGGACGGAACCTACGAGCAGTACTTC
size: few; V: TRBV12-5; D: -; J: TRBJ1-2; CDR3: CASGTPTRGYTF; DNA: TGTGCTAGTGGTACTCCGACACGGGGCTACACCTTC